This T cell receptor beta chain was retrieved from a study of T cell responses to AZD1222 COVID-19 vaccine. About this clone itself: Its antigen remains unknown.

Study observations and caveats: The donors showed a predominance of white British ancestry and of females, with possible underestimation of clonal diversity. Repertoire sampling occurred only after the peak T cell response. Two AZD1222 doses significantly raised spike-specific TCR breadth and depth over controls.

Some clones are missing from TCRdb's copy, which holds only in-frame ones; the method was immunoSEQ multiplex PCR. This table has 110,000 to 150,000 clones, approximately 91% appearing once. Trimming took off 1 base at V and 2 bases at J, with 9 bases between the two ends. Per germline, CDR1 LGHDT and CDR2 YNNKEL (reference sequence). The CDR3 totals 15 residues. The chain recombines TRBV3-1 (or the pseudogene TRBV3-2) with TRBJ1-3; D not certain. The clonotype was recovered from an adult who received the AZD1222 COVID-19 vaccine. Sequencing used peripheral blood, obtained 28 days after the second AZD1222 dose. DNA for the CDR3: TGTGCCAGCAGCCAAGGGTTGATTGCTGGAAACACCATATATTTT. This codes for CASSQGLIAGNTIYF.